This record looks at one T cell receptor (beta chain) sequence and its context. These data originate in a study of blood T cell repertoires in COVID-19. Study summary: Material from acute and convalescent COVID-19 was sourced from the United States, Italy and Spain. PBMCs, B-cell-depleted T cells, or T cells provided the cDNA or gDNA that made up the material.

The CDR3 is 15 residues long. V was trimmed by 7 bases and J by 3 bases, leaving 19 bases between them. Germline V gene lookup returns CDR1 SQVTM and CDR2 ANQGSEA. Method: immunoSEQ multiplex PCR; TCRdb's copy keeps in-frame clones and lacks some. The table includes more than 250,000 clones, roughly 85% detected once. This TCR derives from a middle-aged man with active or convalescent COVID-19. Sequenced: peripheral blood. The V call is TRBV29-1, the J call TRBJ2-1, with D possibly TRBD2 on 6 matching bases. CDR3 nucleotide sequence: TGCAGCGGGGTAGCAGTGACTAGTGTCTACAATGAGCAGTTCTTC. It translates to CSGVAVTSVYNEQFF.